This T cell receptor (beta chain) was observed in a study of T cell responses to AZD1222 COVID-19 vaccine. Whole-study context: Investigators merged groups given second doses at roughly 4 or roughly 12 weeks.

The CDR3 covers 16 residues. Trimming removed 4 bases from V and 2 bases from J; junction bases left unmatched: 9. Germline lookup yields CDR1 SGHTA and CDR2 FQGNSA. This table comes from immunoSEQ multiplex PCR, and its TCRdb copy is limited to in-frame clones, with some not included. The repertoire holds about 150,000 clones, with about 87% as singletons. Study-wide findings and caveats: Dominant at 160-218 and 743-854, vaccine-associated CD4 TCRs also spanned spike. Repertoire sampling occurred only after the peak T cell response.

About this clone itself: Its antigen is not known.

The TCR comes from an adult in good health. V is TRBV7-2 and J is TRBJ1-2, with 8 nucleotides matching TRBD1. The source was peripheral blood, collected on day 0 of AZD1222 vaccination. The CDR3 region has the DNA TGTGCCAGCAGCTCTCAGGGGGCCAATTCGAACTATGGCTACACCTTC. Translating it yields CASSSQGANSNYGYTF. Drawing the rest from reference TRBV7-2 and TRBJ1-2, the complete variable domain is GAGVSQSPSNKVTEKGKDVELRCDPISGHTALYWYRQSLGQGLEFLIYFQGNSAPDKSGLPSDRFSAERTGGSVSTLTIQRTQQEDSAVYLCASSSQGANSNYGYTFGSGTRLTVV.